This TCR beta chain is drawn from a study of blood T cell repertoires in COVID-19 (dated by TCRdb to the early 2020s). In the study overall: Collaborator samples came from the United States, Italy and Spain and covered acute and convalescent phases of COVID-19. The prospective study material was composed of cDNA or gDNA derived from T cells, B-cell-depleted T cells, or PBMCs. Subjects who had been exposed to COVID-19, were actively infected with it, or had recovered from it provided the deeply sampled blood TCRbeta repertoires that made up the dataset. The repertoires were made available in a free public database intended to serve as a resource for research on the immune response to SARS-CoV-2. The samples were drawn from two sources: the first 160 participants of the ongoing ImmuneRACE study, and over 950 subjects contributed by 6 global collaborators. A de-identified subject ID, COVID-19 status, age in years and sex were almost always included in the sample metadata. HLA class I and class II types, where available, came from metadata supplied by the sample provider rather than from assay-based typing. The research as a whole found: The amount of clinical and demographic metadata varied by source and participant and was provided uncurated.

Each collaborating institution followed its own protocols to collect whole blood in K2EDTA tubes. For TCRbeta analysis, collaborators shipped samples as frozen whole blood, isolated PBMCs, or DNA extracted from either of those sample types. As regards this clone: The antigen it recognizes is unknown. Nothing much larger sits one base from this clone, and base qualities are not available.

CDR1 MRHNA and CDR2 SNTAGT were looked up in the germline V gene. V loses 4 bases of germline sequence and J loses 10 bases, and the interval between the two ends is 17 bases. Taken from cysteine to phenylalanine, the CDR3 has 15 residues. Left in the record is the CDR3 DNA by itself, 45 bases read in frame from the first base. TCRbeta CDR3 regions were amplified from genomic DNA using the immunoSEQ Assay, a bias-controlled multiplex PCR. Under the source paper's analysis protocol: Within the assay, amplification of reference gene primers was used to estimate how many nucleated cells each sample contained. To quantify the absolute abundance of each unique TCRbeta CDR3 rearrangement, sequence reads were collapsed and filtered. For each sample, productive Simpson clonality was calculated as the square root of Simpson's diversity index over productive rearrangements. The table was pulled from immuneACCESS by TCRdb, which kept in-frame rearrangements only. Such tables lose some clones; where checked, under half of the loss comes from unresolved V genes, and the rest has no known cause. That table is the source of V, J and clone size, and D and trimming were worked out from the DNA. Counted in this sample were 55,000 to 65,000 clones; about nine tenths of them appeared once. Together, the top ten hold more than 6.5% of the sample.

The rearranged segments are TRBV6-4 and TRBJ1-6; a tentative D match to TRBD1 spans 6 bases. Material: peripheral blood. This receptor was obtained from a human donor with active COVID-19. The donor label of this sample is uncertain. The sequenced DNA: TGTGCCAGCAGTGGTGGGGGCAGGGGCGGCTCACCCCTCCACTTT. It translates as CASSGGGRGGSPLHF.